These T cell receptor beta chains were read from a single sample in a study of T-cell reconstitution after alpha-beta-depleted transplantation in children. TCRdb re-derived calls from the PCR reads in MiXCR, one entry per CDR3 protein. Found here are 300,000 to 400,000 distinct CDR3 sequences, about an eighth of them singletons; the top ten hold 3.5% to 4.5%. The material was PBMCs, obtained from the stem cell graft. These receptors all come from a human donor who donated a stem cell graft to a child with Fanconi anemia. The CDR3 runs from the conserved cysteine through the conserved F or W. D genes are given only for firm matches. The size field is filled for only some rows; it gives once, few, many or a size class.

J: TRBJ1-2; size: many; V: TRBV12-3/TRBV12-4; D: NA; DNA: TGTGCCAGCAGTCAAGGCTTTCTGGGGGGCTACACCTTC; CDR3: CASSQGFLGGYTF
J: TRBJ2-2; size: NA; V: TRBV5-1; D: NA; DNA: TGCGCCAGCAGTCAACAGGGATGGGCCACCGGGGAGCTGTTTTTT; CDR3: CASSQQGWATGELFF
J: TRBJ2-5; size: once; V: TRBV5-1; D: NA; DNA: TGCGCCAGCAGCATACAGGGTTATGGGCAAGAGACCCAGTACTTC; CDR3: CASSIQGYGQETQYF
J: TRBJ2-5; size: few; V: TRBV5-1; D: NA; DNA: TGCGCCAGCAGCTTGACGAGCGGAGAAGAGACCCAGTACTTC; CDR3: CASSLTSGEETQYF
J: TRBJ2-3; size: few; V: TRBV7-2; D: TRBD1; DNA: TGTGCCAGCAGACATAGACAGGGCTCTAGCACAGATACGCAGTATTTT; CDR3: CASRHRQGSSTDTQYF
J: TRBJ2-5; size: few; V: TRBV30; D: TRBD2; DNA: TGTGCCTGGAGTGTCGGGGGGAGCCAAGAGACCCAGTACTTC; CDR3: CAWSVGGSQETQYF
J: TRBJ2-7; size: many; V: TRBV6-2/TRBV6-3; D: NA; DNA: TGTGCCAGCAGTTACGGGCCAAATTGGGGGGCCGACGAGCAGTACTTC; CDR3: CASSYGPNWGADEQYF
J: TRBJ1-2; size: few; V: TRBV29-1; D: NA; DNA: TGCAGCGTCGCCGTGGGGGGGACTGGCGGCTACACCTTC; CDR3: CSVAVGGTGGYTF
J: TRBJ2-1; size: NA; V: TRBV4-3; D: TRBD1; DNA: TGCGCCAGCAGCCGCCTGACAGGGGCCTACAATGAGCAGTTCTTC; CDR3: CASSRLTGAYNEQFF
J: TRBJ1-5; size: many; V: TRBV5-1; D: NA; DNA: TGCGCCAGCAGCTTGGCAGGTCATCAGCCCCAGCATTTT; CDR3: CASSLAGHQPQHF